Described below is a single T cell receptor (beta chain) sequence and its context. Antigen specificity is unknown. This specimen comes from a study of human T cells and chemical hapten exposure. About the research overall: Variability of per-sample TCR yields stemmed mainly from small differences in pooled library volume.

Study-wide findings and caveats: The number of TCRs above 1 in 1000 frequency did not change after DPC sensitization.

Single cDNA molecules in the library carried unique molecular identifiers attached during preparation. How the authors handled the data: Sample TCR counts, which ranged from about 23,224 to 750,000, had a median of approximately 94,000. TCRdb re-called the reads with MiXCR, one entry per CDR3 protein. The V and J calls reflect TCRdb's pipeline rather than the authors' work. The sample lists more than 100,000 distinct CDR3 sequences; 6.5% to 10% were seen once. The CDR3 contains 13 residues. Trimming removed 7 bases from V and 5 bases from J; junction bases left unmatched: 7. Per the germline V gene, CDR1 is SQVTM and CDR2 is ANQGSEA. RNA extraction used unfractionated whole blood as the source of total RNA.

The receptor's source is a human donor in good health. Some clones in this sample may be carry-over from other donors' samples. Sequenced: whole blood. V gene TRBV29-1 combines with J gene TRBJ1-4; 7 bases line up with TRBD1. The CDR3 DNA follows: TGCAGCGCCATTACAGGGGACAATGAAAAACTGTTTTTT. It yields the protein CSAITGDNEKLFF. Variable domain in full (rest from reference TRBV29-1 and TRBJ1-4): SAVISQKPSRDICQRGTSLTIQCQVDSQVTMMFWYRQQPGQSLTLIATANQGSEATYESGFVIDKFPISRPNLTFSTLTVSNMSPEDSSIYLCSAITGDNEKLFFGSGTQLSVL.